What follows are 7 T cell receptor beta chains derived from one specimen sequenced in a study of spatial heterogeneity in lung cancer. Whole-study results and caveats: The study found that expanded intratumoral alpha and beta TCR counts tracked tumor mutation counts.

These receptors have no known antigen. Time point described: sample taken at primary tumor resection. TCRdb redid the calling of the 5' RACE reads with MiXCR, one entry per CDR3 protein. Among some 96,000 distinct CDR3 sequences listed, 3.5% to 5% were seen once. The sample was lung tumor tissue, taken at surgery. The receptors here all came from a male donor with early-stage non-small cell lung cancer.

This clonotype was counted ten times or more. This chain joins TRBV2 and TRBJ1-1, with unresolved D. The germline V gene encodes CDR1 SNHLY and CDR2 FYNNEI. The CDR3 length is 10 residues. V was shortened by 7 bases and J by 10 bases, with 10 bases between the two germline ends. CDR3 protein: CASTRGRAFF. For the CDR3, the DNA is TGTGCCAGCACACGAGGTAGAGCTTTCTTT.

This clonotype was seen repeatedly, ten times or more. The V and J genes are TRBV9 and TRBJ2-3; 10 nucleotides align to TRBD2. This CDR3 region has 16 residues. The V gene end was trimmed by 2 bases and the J gene end by 5 bases; junction bases not matched to a gene: 8. Germline CDR1 SGDLS, CDR2 YYNGEE. CDR3 amino acids: CASSVQSGRAGDTQYF. In nucleotides, the CDR3 is TGTGCCAGCAGCGTTCAGAGCGGGAGGGCCGGAGATACGCAGTATTTT. Supplemented by reference TRBV9 and TRBJ2-3, the full variable domain reads DSGVTQTPKHLITATGQRVTLRCSPRSGDLSVYWYQQSLDQGLQFLIQYYNGEERAKGNILERFSAQQFPDLHSELNLSSLELGDSALYFCASSVQSGRAGDTQYFGPGTRLTVL.

This clonotype showed up many times. The chain carries TRBV7-9 and TRBJ2-7; D unclear. This CDR3 comprises 18 residues. Germline V gives CDR1 SEHNR, CDR2 FQNEAQ (reference sequence). With 0 bases removed from V and 0 bases from J, the gap between germline ends came to 18 bases. CDR3 sequence: CASSLAVTGRRSSYEQYF. The CDR3 DNA reads as TGTGCCAGCAGCTTAGCCGTTACTGGTAGAAGAAGCTCCTACGAGCAGTACTTC.

This clonotype was observed at least ten times. The rearrangement uses TRBV2 and TRBJ2-3, with a weak D call TRBD1 (5 bases). V shed 5 bases and J shed 2 bases, with 11 bases lying between them. From germline, CDR1 is SNHLY and CDR2 FYNNEI. The CDR3 has 14 amino acids. The CDR3 here is CASSLQGNTDTQYF. CDR3 DNA: TGTGCCAGCAGTTTGCAGGGCAACACAGATACGCAGTATTTT.

The V call is TRBV14, the J call TRBJ2-7; D gene unclear. This CDR3 is built from 13 residues. The germline gives CDR1 SGHDN, CDR2 FVKESK. V dropped 4 bases and J dropped 2 bases, with 9 bases sitting between them. DNA for the CDR3: TGTGCCAGCAGCCCGGACGGAACCTACGAGCAGTACTTC. Translating gives CASSPDGTYEQYF.

The chain links TRBV2 to TRBJ2-3; D not certain. This CDR3 comprises 15 residues. CDR1 is SNHLY, CDR2 FYNNEI, per germline. Trimming took off 11 bases at V and 4 bases at J, with 22 bases between the two ends. The CDR3 nucleotides are TGTGCCTCGAGCAGGCGTGTAACTAAGGCAGATACGCAGTATTTT. Residues: CASSRRVTKADTQYF.

The rearrangement links TRBV11-2 to TRBJ1-1; D unresolved. Trimming stripped 7 bases from V and 1 base from J, with 13 bases between. The germline V gene encodes CDR1 SGHAT and CDR2 FQNNGV. CDR3 size: 14 residues. CDR3 in amino acids: CASNPKFWNTEAFF. CDR3 in DNA: TGTGCCAGCAACCCTAAATTCTGGAACACTGAAGCTTTCTTT.